This entry features one T cell receptor (beta chain) sequence. Unique molecular identifiers were built into the TCRbeta library. MiXCR, applied by TCRdb to the PCR reads, yields one record per CDR3 protein. The repertoire holds some 500,000 distinct CDR3 sequences, with approximately 20% as singletons. The sample originates from a study of T-cell reconstitution after alpha-beta-depleted transplantation in children. The sequence was collected from a human donor who donated a stem cell graft to a child with acute lymphoblastic leukemia. This sample comprised PBMCs from the stem cell graft donor, obtained from the stem cell graft.

CDR3 nucleotides: TGTGCCAGCAGTTACACGGGGACAGGGGATGGCTACACCTTC. Protein sequence: CASSYTGTGDGYTF. The J gene is TRBJ1-2, the V gene TRBV14; 10 bases line up with TRBD1. Germline CDR1 reads SGHDN; CDR2 reads FVKESK. This CDR3 contains 14 residues. J gave up 6 bases and V 6 bases, and 7 bases lay outside the gene matches.